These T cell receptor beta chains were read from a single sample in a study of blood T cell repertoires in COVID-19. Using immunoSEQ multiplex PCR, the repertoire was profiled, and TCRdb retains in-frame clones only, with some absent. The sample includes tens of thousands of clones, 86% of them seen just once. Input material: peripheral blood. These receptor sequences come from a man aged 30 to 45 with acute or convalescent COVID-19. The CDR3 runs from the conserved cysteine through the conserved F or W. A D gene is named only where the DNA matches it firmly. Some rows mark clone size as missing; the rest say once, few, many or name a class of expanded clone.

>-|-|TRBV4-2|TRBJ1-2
TGTGCCAGCAGCCAAATAGGCAGGGAAAACTATGGCTACACCTTC
CASSQIGRENYGYTF
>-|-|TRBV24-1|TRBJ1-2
TGTGCCACCAGTGCTTCCGAGACAGTGGATGGCTACACCTTC
CATSASETVDGYTF
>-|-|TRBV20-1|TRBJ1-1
TGCAGTGCTAGTTCAGGGGACACTGAAGCTTTCTTT
CSASSGDTEAFF
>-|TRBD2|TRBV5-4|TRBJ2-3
TGTGCCAGCAGCCTAGCGGGGGGGCTGACAGATACGCAGTATTTT
CASSLAGGLTDTQYF
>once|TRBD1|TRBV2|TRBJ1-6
TGTGCCAGCAGTTCGACAGGGGCAGGGATTTCACCCCTCCACTTT
CASSSTGAGISPLHF
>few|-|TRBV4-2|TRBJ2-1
TGTGCCAGCAGCCAACTTAGTGATGAGCAGTTCTTC
CASSQLSDEQFF
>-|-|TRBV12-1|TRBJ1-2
TGTGCCAGCAGCCCTTCCCGGGGGTCTCCTCTGTTCCCCTATGGCTACACCTTC
CASSPSRGSPLFPYGYTF
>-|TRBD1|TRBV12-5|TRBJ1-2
TGTGCTAGTGGGGCCCAGGACAGGGCGTCTCTTTATGGCTACACCTTC
CASGAQDRASLYGYTF
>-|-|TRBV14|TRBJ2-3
TGTGCCAGCAGCGACTTTCCACCATTCGGGGAGAGCACAGATACGCAGTATTTT
CASSDFPPFGESTDTQYF
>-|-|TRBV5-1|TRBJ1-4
TGCGCCAGCAGCCCTGGAGGGACGGCCCTTGAAAAACTGTTTTTT
CASSPGGTALEKLFF
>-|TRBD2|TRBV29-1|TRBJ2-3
TGCAGCGTCGAACCTAGCGGGAGGTTAGATACGCAGTATTTT
CSVEPSGRLDTQYF
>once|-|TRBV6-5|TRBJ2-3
TGTGCCAGCAGTTACTTCGGCGGGACCCACACAGATACGCAGTATTTT
CASSYFGGTHTDTQYF
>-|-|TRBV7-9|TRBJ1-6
TGTGCCAGCAGCTCCCAAACGGGGAATTCACCCCTCCACTTT
CASSSQTGNSPLHF
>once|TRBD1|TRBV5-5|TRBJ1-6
TGTGCCAGCAGCTTTCGTGGACAGGGGGGAAATTCACCCCTCCACTTT
CASSFRGQGGNSPLHF
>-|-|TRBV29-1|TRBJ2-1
TGCAGCGTTGCTTGGTGGGGCAGGGGGGACAATGAGCAGTTCTTC
CSVAWWGRGDNEQFF
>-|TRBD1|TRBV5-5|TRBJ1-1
TGTGCCAGCAGCCAACTACCGGGACAGGGGGCTCCTGAAGCTTTCTTT
CASSQLPGQGAPEAFF
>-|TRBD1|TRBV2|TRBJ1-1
TGTGCCAGCAACGAAGACCCACAGGGGACTGAAGCTTTCTTT
CASNEDPQGTEAFF
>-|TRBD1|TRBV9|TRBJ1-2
TGTGCCAGCAGCCCCCCCCTGACAGGGGGGACTTATGGCTACACCTTC
CASSPPLTGGTYGYTF
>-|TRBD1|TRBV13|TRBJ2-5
TGTGCCAGCAGCTCCCGGGACAGCGGATTAGGCCTACCCCAAGAGACCCAGTACTTC
CASSSRDSGLGLPQETQYF
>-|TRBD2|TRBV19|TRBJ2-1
TGTGCCAGTACCCCGGGACTAGGACGCTACAATGAGCAGTTCTTC
CASTPGLGRYNEQFF
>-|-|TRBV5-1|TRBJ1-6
TGCGCCAGCAGCTTGGATCCGGGAGGCCATAATTCACCCCTCCACTTT
CASSLDPGGHNSPLHF
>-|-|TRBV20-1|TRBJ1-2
TGCAGTGCCCCGCGGAACTATGGCTACACCTTC
CSAPRNYGYTF
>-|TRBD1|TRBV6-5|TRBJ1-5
TGTGCCAGCAGGTCCGGGACAGGGAACAATCAGCCCCAGCATTTT
CASRSGTGNNQPQHF
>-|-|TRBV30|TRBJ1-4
TGTGCCTGGAGTACAGGGCGAACTAATGAAAAACTGTTTTTT
CAWSTGRTNEKLFF
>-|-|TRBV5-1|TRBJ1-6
TGCGCCAGCAGCCAGGGTCAAGCTTCACCCCTCCACTTT
CASSQGQASPLHF
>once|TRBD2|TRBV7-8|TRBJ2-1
TGTGCCAGCAGCTTAGGACTAGCGGGGAGCGGTTCCTACAATGAGCAGTTCTTC
CASSLGLAGSGSYNEQFF
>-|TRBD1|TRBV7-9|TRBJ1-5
TGTGCCAGCAGCCCGGGACAGGGGGTGGATAGCAATCAGCCCCAGCATTTT
CASSPGQGVDSNQPQHF
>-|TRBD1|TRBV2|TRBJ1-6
TGTGCCAGCAGGTTGACAGGGGTGAATAATTCACCCCTCCACTTT
CASRLTGVNNSPLHF
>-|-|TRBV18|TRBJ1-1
TGTGCCAGCTCACCAAACCAGGGCGAGAACACTGAAGCTTTCTTT
CASSPNQGENTEAFF
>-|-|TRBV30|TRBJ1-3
TGTGCCTGGATGGGATTCCAGGGCAGCGGAAACACCATATATTTT
CAWMGFQGSGNTIYF
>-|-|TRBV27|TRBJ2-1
TGTGCCAGCAGTCCTTCAGGTTTAGGGGTTGGCTACAATGAGCAGTTCTTC
CASSPSGLGVGYNEQFF
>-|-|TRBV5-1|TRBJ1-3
TGCGCCAGCAGGACTGACGGAAACACCATATATTTT
CASRTDGNTIYF
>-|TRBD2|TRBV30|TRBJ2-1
TGTGCCTGGAACACCGGGACTAGCGGGAGGCCGACCTTCGTTGGGGATGAGCAGTTCTTC
CAWNTGTSGRPTFVGDEQFF
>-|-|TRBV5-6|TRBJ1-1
TGTGCCAGCAGCTTTCCCGGGACTATGAACACTGAAGCTTTCTTT
CASSFPGTMNTEAFF
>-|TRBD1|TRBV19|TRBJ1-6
TGTGCCAGTAGTATTATGGCAGGGGGTTCACCCCTCCACTTT
CASSIMAGGSPLHF
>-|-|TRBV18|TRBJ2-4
TGTGCCAGCTCACAGAGTAGGAGCCAAAACATTCAGTACTTC
CASSQSRSQNIQYF
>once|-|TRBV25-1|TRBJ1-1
TGTGCCAGCAGTGGTGGCAGAGGAAGACGAGCTTTCTTT
CASSGGRGRRAFF
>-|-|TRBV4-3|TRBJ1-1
TGCGCCAGCAGCCAAGATACGACGAGGCTGAACACTGAAGCTTTCTTT
CASSQDTTRLNTEAFF
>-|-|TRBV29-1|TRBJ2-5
TGCAGCGCTACGGCAGGGAGGGAGACCCAGTACTTC
CSATAGRETQYF
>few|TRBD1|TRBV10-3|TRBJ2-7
TGTGCCATCAGTGGAGGGACAGGTACGATTTACGAGCAGTACTTC
CAISGGTGTIYEQYF